This T cell receptor (beta chain) was identified in a study of blood T cell repertoires in COVID-19 (dated by TCRdb to the early 2020s). In terms of the full investigation: The collaborator samples originated in the United States, Italy and Spain and spanned the acute and convalescent phases of COVID-19. Samples were obtained from the ongoing ImmuneRACE study (first 160 participants) and from about 1,300 subjects provided by 6 global collaborators. The prospective study material was composed of cDNA or gDNA derived from T cells, B-cell-depleted T cells, or PBMCs. Deeply sampled blood TCRbeta repertoires from subjects exposed to, actively infected with, or recovered from COVID-19 were included in the dataset. The repertoires were made available in a free public database intended to serve as a resource for research on the immune response to SARS-CoV-2. A de-identified subject ID, COVID-19 status, age in years and sex were almost always included in the sample metadata. Where available, HLA class I and class II types were obtained from metadata supplied by the sample provider rather than from assay-based typing.

Notes on this clone: It lacks a known antigen. Base qualities are not recorded, but no much larger clone differs from it by a single base.

TCRbeta CDR3 regions were amplified from genomic DNA using the immunoSEQ Assay, a bias-controlled multiplex PCR. For the original study's pipeline: Within the assay, amplification of reference gene primers was used to estimate how many nucleated cells each sample contained. To quantify the absolute abundance of each unique TCRbeta CDR3 rearrangement, sequence reads were collapsed and filtered. For each sample, productive Simpson clonality was calculated as the square root of Simpson's diversity index across productive rearrangements. Entries here come from immuneACCESS through TCRdb and include only in-frame sequences with V and J called. Some clones fail to appear in such tables; in the studies checked, an unresolved V gene covers under half of the shortfall, and the cause of the remainder is unknown. Clone size and V and J calls were adopted from that table, with D and trimming inferred from the DNA. In this sample the table shows 300,000 to 400,000 clones, roughly 90% of which occur a single time. 0.9% to 1% of the sample comes from the top ten.

Beyond this particular receptor, the publication reports: Clinical and demographic metadata were provided uncurated, with the amount varying by source and participant.

Participants in the prospective study were enrolled through a virtual design, were aged roughly 18 to 90 years, and lived in roughly 26 United States geographic areas. In the prospective study, participants were assigned to cohorts based on the clinical history participants reported in a screening survey and a study questionnaire. In the prospective study, mobile phlebotomists collected whole blood, serum and a nasopharyngeal or oropharyngeal swab from each participant. Additional blood draws and questionnaires over an approximately 2-month period could optionally be provided by prospective study participants. Blood samples from the prospective study were shipped frozen or at room temperature prior to DNA extraction. Spanning cysteine to phenylalanine, the CDR3 consists of 14 amino acids. This entry keeps only the CDR3 DNA: 42 bases, framed from base 1. Trimming removed 2 bases from V and 2 bases from J, leaving 9 bases between the germline ends. CDR1 SNHLY and CDR2 FYNNEI are derived from the germline V gene.

The chain links TRBV2 with TRBJ2-5, and possibly TRBD1, on 6 matching bases. The clonotype comes from a woman under 40 with acute COVID-19. Sequences were obtained from PBMCs or T cells enriched from blood (not recorded which). The bases read TGTGCCAGCAGTGAACGGCAGGGGCAAGAGACCCAGTACTTC. Its translation reads: CASSERQGQETQYF.